Each of the 23 T cell receptor beta chains below was sequenced from the same sample in a study of identifying expanded T cells in peripheral blood. Profiled with immunoSEQ multiplex PCR; TCRdb holds only in-frame clones, not every one. This sample has under 95,000 clones; about 88% occur once, and the top ten carry approximately 2.8%. Specimen: blood. The receptors derive from a person aged 18 to 75 in good health.

V gene TRBV7-2 combines with J gene TRBJ1-1; D gene uncertain. The CDR3 covers 13 residues. Trimming left V 1 base short and J 7 bases short, with 10 bases between. The germline V gene has CDR1 SGHTA and CDR2 FQGNSA. The CDR3 nucleotides read TGTGCCAGCAGCTTAGACAGCCCCCTTGAAGCTTTCTTT. This codes for CASSLDSPLEAFF.

The chain combines TRBV15 with TRBJ2-2; the D is unclear. Trimming removed 2 bases at V and 7 bases at J, with 8 bases between. Germline lookup yields CDR1 LNHNV and CDR2 YYDKDF (reference sequence). This CDR3 is built from 13 residues. The CDR3 DNA is TGTGCCACCAGCAGAAGGGATGGCGGGGAGCTGTTTTTT. Translating gives CATSRRDGGELFF.

The chain is built from TRBV7-2 and TRBJ2-7; 7 nucleotides agree with TRBD2. The CDR3 is 14 amino acids. The trim removed 3 bases at V and 1 base at J, leaving 3 bases unmatched. The V gene's germline CDR1 is SGHTA and CDR2 FQGNSA. CDR3 region: CASSFRRESYEQYF. The CDR3 coding sequence is TGTGCCAGCAGCTTCCGGCGGGAGTCCTACGAGCAGTACTTC.

The CDR3, as DNA: TGCAGCGTTGGTTGGGGGAGGGCGGCAGATACGCAGTATTTT. This encodes CSVGWGRAADTQYF. The rearrangement links TRBV29-1 to TRBJ2-3; 7 positions match TRBD2. The junction had 8 bases not matched to a gene; V was cut back by 4 bases and J by 4 bases. This CDR3 region has 14 residues. Germline V gene sequence: CDR1 SQVTM, CDR2 ANQGSEA.

This clone was detected once. This chain uses TRBV10-3 with TRBJ1-2; no clear D gene. This CDR3 has 18 residues. From germline, CDR1 is ENHRY and CDR2 SYGVKD. With 0 bases removed from V and 3 bases from J, the gap between germline ends came to 20 bases. CDR3 in DNA: TGTGCCATCAGTGAGTCCTTTCTGGTGCCGGGAACCCACTATGGCTACACCTTC. This codes for CAISESFLVPGTHYGYTF.

This chain connects TRBV5-6 to TRBJ1-2; 9 nucleotides align to TRBD1. The V and J ends lost 4 bases and 4 bases, in that order; junction bases with no gene match: 5. The CDR3 contains 14 residues. The germline V gene encodes CDR1 SGHDT and CDR2 YYEEEE. The CDR3 region is CASSPGTGSYGYTF. The CDR3 DNA is TGTGCCAGCAGCCCAGGGACAGGGTCCTATGGCTACACCTTC.

This clone has only a few counts. The chain carries TRBV30 and TRBJ1-6; D ambiguous. V was clipped by 3 bases and J by 10 bases, with 16 bases between them. Germline values: CDR1 GTSNPN, CDR2 SVGIG (reference sequence). CDR3 length equals 14 residues. The CDR3 spells CAWSGDAARSPLHF. The CDR3 DNA reads as TGTGCCTGGAGCGGAGATGCGGCGAGATCACCCCTCCACTTT.

The chain employs TRBV7-3 and TRBJ2-3; D is unresolved. There are 14 residues in the CDR3. Germline CDR1 and CDR2: SGHTA and FQGTGA. The V end lost 8 bases, the J end lost 4 bases, and 16 bases lay between the germline ends. CDR3 coding DNA: TGTGCCAGCTCCGTAGGAGTTGGACCAGATACGCAGTATTTT. It is translated as CASSVGVGPDTQYF.

This clone was detected a few times. DNA of the CDR3: TGCGCCAGCAGTGAGTCGAGTGGCACCGGGGAGCTGTTTTTT. Encoded protein: CASSESSGTGELFF. The chain combines TRBV10-1 with TRBJ2-2, with no clear D. Trimming took off 0 bases at V and 4 bases at J, with 6 bases between the two ends. Germline V gene lookup returns CDR1 WNHNN and CDR2 SYGVQD (reference sequence). This CDR3 has 14 amino acids.

The genes are TRBV4-3 and TRBJ2-7, with a weak D call TRBD1 (5 bases). Germline CDR1 reads LGHNA; CDR2 reads YSLEER. V dropped 1 base and J dropped 2 bases, with 15 bases sitting between them. The CDR3 totals 16 residues. The CDR3, as DNA: TGCGCCAGCAGCCAAGGGCAGGTAGAAGGGGCCTACGAGCAGTACTTC. It translates to CASSQGQVEGAYEQYF.

This chain connects TRBV28 to TRBJ1-1; TRBD1 might be the D (6 bases). Germline loops: CDR1 MDHEN, CDR2 SYDVKM. The CDR3 is 13 residues long. Between the trimmed V and J ends, which lost 5 bases and 5 bases, there was a span of 12 bases. The CDR3 region is CASSRTGWTEAFF. In nucleotides, the CDR3 is TGTGCCAGCAGTAGAACAGGGTGGACTGAAGCTTTCTTT.

This clone has only one observation. The CDR3 DNA is TGTGCCAGCAGCTTTCAGGAGGGGCCTGGAAACACCATATATTTT. Protein product: CASSFQEGPGNTIYF. The chain links TRBV5-5 to TRBJ1-3; perhaps TRBD1 as D (5 bases). V lost 2 bases to trimming and J lost 2 bases, with 11 bases between them. Germline V gives CDR1 SGHKS, CDR2 YYEKEE (reference sequence). The CDR3 runs 15 residues.

The chain carries TRBV15 and TRBJ2-7, with D possibly TRBD2 on 6 matching bases. Trimming removed 5 bases at V and 5 bases at J, with 16 bases between. Per germline, CDR1 LNHNV and CDR2 YYDKDF (reference sequence). The CDR3 spans 14 residues. CDR3 region: CATSLGRGANEQYF. For the CDR3, the DNA is TGTGCCACCAGCCTGGGGCGGGGCGCAAACGAGCAGTACTTC.

The chain is built from TRBV5-1 and TRBJ2-3, with 10 bases matching TRBD2. There are 15 residues in the CDR3. Germline V gene lookup returns CDR1 SGHRS and CDR2 YFSETQ. After removal of 3 bases from V and 6 bases from J, the junction contained 7 bases not matched to a gene. Written as DNA, the CDR3 is TGCGCCAGCAGCTCCCGAGCGGGGGGGCTTGATACGCAGTATTTT. Its translation is CASSSRAGGLDTQYF.

This chain connects TRBV6-5 to TRBJ2-5, with 8 bases identical to TRBD2. The V segment lost 6 bases and the J segment 5 bases; nucleotides outside the gene matches: 2. The germline V gene has CDR1 MNHEY and CDR2 SVGAGI. The CDR3 covers 12 residues. The CDR3 DNA sequence: TGTGCCAGCAGGGGCGGGAGGGAGACCCAGTACTTC. Protein: CASRGGRETQYF.

The gene calls are TRBV19 and TRBJ2-3; the D gene could be TRBD1 or TRBD2 (5 bases each). CDR3 length: 14 residues. The germline V gene has CDR1 LNHDA and CDR2 SQIVND (reference sequence). The V end lost 6 bases, the J end lost 6 bases, and 16 bases lay between the germline ends. CDR3 amino acids: CASSRGDPRDTQYF. The DNA of the CDR3 is TGTGCCAGTAGCCGAGGGGACCCGAGGGATACGCAGTATTTT.

The V gene is TRBV7-2, the J gene TRBJ2-2; a possible D gene is TRBD1 (6 bases). Per germline, CDR1 SGHTA and CDR2 FQGNSA. The CDR3 sequence is 15 residues long. Between the trimmed V and J ends, which lost 1 base and 7 bases, there was a span of 13 bases. The CDR3 is CASSLVRGVHGELFF. CDR3 nucleotides: TGTGCCAGCAGCTTAGTCAGGGGAGTACACGGGGAGCTGTTTTTT.

This CDR3 reads CASSLDLTDTQYF. DNA of the CDR3: TGTGCCAGCAGCTTGGACCTCACAGATACGCAGTATTTT. J is TRBJ2-3 and V is TRBV5-5; D call uncertain. The CDR3 extends over 13 amino acids. V lost 0 bases to trimming and J lost 2 bases, with 4 bases between them. Germline assignment: CDR1 SGHKS and CDR2 YYEKEE (reference sequence). Full variable domain (outside the CDR3, taken from reference TRBV5-5 and TRBJ2-3): DAGVTQSPTHLIKTRGQQVTLRCSPISGHKSVSWYQQVLGQGPQFIFQYYEKEERGRGNFPDRFSARQFPNYSSELNVNALLLGDSALYLCASSLDLTDTQYFGPGTRLTVL.

This chain uses TRBV7-2 with TRBJ2-5; D unresolved. V lost 2 bases to trimming and J lost 2 bases, with 12 bases between them. Germline V gene data show CDR1 as SGHTA and CDR2 as FQGNSA. The CDR3 runs 15 residues. DNA of the CDR3: TGTGCCAGCAGCTTAAAGGGATCTATTCAAGAGACCCAGTACTTC. The encoded protein is CASSLKGSIQETQYF. Drawing the rest from reference TRBV7-2 and TRBJ2-5, the complete variable domain is GAGVSQSPSNKVTEKGKDVELRCDPISGHTALYWYRQSLGQGLEFLIYFQGNSAPDKSGLPSDRFSAERTGGSVSTLTIQRTQQEDSAVYLCASSLKGSIQETQYFGPGTRLLVL.

J is TRBJ2-5 and V is TRBV9; no clear D. Judging by the DNA end, TRBJ2-7 fits better; the J call may be wrong. Germline V gene lookup returns CDR1 SGDLS and CDR2 YYNGEE. CDR3 length: 14 amino acids. In DNA, the CDR3 is TGTGCCAGCAGCGTAAGAGGCTCATCCTACGAGCAGTACTTC. Its translation: CASSVRGSSYEQYF.

The J gene is TRBJ1-5, the V gene TRBV28; 7 bases are shared with TRBD1. This CDR3 contains 13 residues. V lost 6 bases, J lost 5 bases, and 4 bases stayed unmatched. Germline CDR1 and CDR2: MDHEN and SYDVKM. The CDR3 spells CASSPDRDQPQHF. CDR3 in DNA: TGTGCCAGCAGCCCCGACAGGGATCAGCCCCAGCATTTT.

The chain couples TRBV19 to TRBJ2-1, with 10 bases identical to TRBD2. The CDR3 spans 17 residues. Germline V gene data show CDR1 as LNHDA and CDR2 as SQIVND (reference sequence). Germline trimming cut 3 bases from V and 7 bases from J; bases unmatched to any gene: 12. The CDR3 here is CASSMRSWSGRENEQFF. The CDR3 DNA is TGTGCCAGTAGTATGAGATCGTGGAGCGGGAGGGAAAATGAGCAGTTCTTC.

The chain has TRBV4-3 and TRBJ2-2; 8 bases agree with TRBD2. The germline gives CDR1 LGHNA, CDR2 YSLEER. Losses at the gene ends were 1 base for V and 6 bases for J; bases not matched to a gene: 1. The CDR3 spans 14 residues. CDR3 in DNA: TGCGCCAGCAGCCAAGGGACTAGCCCCGGGGAGCTGTTTTTT. This encodes CASSQGTSPGELFF.